The T cell receptor (beta chain) described here comes from a study of T cells in Graves' hyperthyroidism and ophthalmopathy. Study context: Peripheral blood was taken when the disease was first diagnosed, before any treatment began.

Germline loops: CDR1 SGHNT, CDR2 YENEEA. V was clipped by 2 bases and J by 10 bases; unmatched bases: 11. This CDR3 contains 16 residues. Hyperthyroidism had been newly diagnosed in patients aged 18 to 65, and its duration was under 2 months. Amplification targeted TCR beta CDR3 regions from RNA transcripts. The primer set for the first-round RT-PCR of the TCR CDR3 was HTBI. TCRdb reprocessed the multiplex PCR reads via MiXCR and lists one record per CDR3 protein. The table lists nearly 750,000 distinct CDR3 sequences, 30% to 40% of them singletons, with 31% in the top ten. Source material: blood. The chain combines TRBV11-3 with TRBJ1-4; 9 bases agree with TRBD1. The receptor comes from a woman in her 40s with Graves' hyperthyroidism. The CDR3, as DNA: TGTGCCAGCAGCTTAAATCTGGGACAGGGTGTGGGAAAACTGTTTTTT. It is translated as CASSLNLGQGVGKLFF.